This is a list of T cell receptor beta chains from one sample in a study of long-term antiretroviral therapy in people with HIV. The protocol was immunoSEQ multiplex PCR, while the TCRdb copy is restricted to in-frame clones and leaves out a portion. The sample has about 34,000 clones, roughly 85% seen once. The sequencing used unsorted PBMCs, collected roughly 2.9 years before starting antiretroviral therapy. These receptors all come from a woman in her twenties or thirties with HIV. The CDR3 runs from the conserved cysteine through the conserved F or W. A D gene is named only where the DNA matches it firmly. A clone size is listed for some rows: how often the clone was seen (once, few, many), or a class if it is expanded.

J: TRBJ2-1
V: TRBV6-1
size: NA
D: TRBD1
DNA: TGTGCCAGCAGTTCTACCAGGGGGTGGCGAAATGAGCAGTTCTTC
CDR3: CASSSTRGWRNEQFF

J: TRBJ1-5
V: TRBV30
size: NA
D: NA
DNA: TGTGCCTGGGCCAGAGGTCGCAGCAATCAGCCCCAGCATTTT
CDR3: CAWARGRSNQPQHF

J: TRBJ1-1
V: TRBV6-5
size: NA
D: TRBD1
DNA: TGTGCCAGCCTAGGGTTGACAGGGGCCACTGAAGCTTTCTTT
CDR3: CASLGLTGATEAFF

J: TRBJ1-1
V: TRBV9
size: NA
D: NA
DNA: TGTGCCAGCAGCGTTGGGTCGGTCGGCACTGAAGCTTTCTTT
CDR3: CASSVGSVGTEAFF

J: TRBJ2-3
V: TRBV2
size: NA
D: NA
DNA: TGTGCCAGCAGTCCTACATCCTATAGCACAGATACGCAGTATTTT
CDR3: CASSPTSYSTDTQYF

J: TRBJ1-1
V: TRBV5-1
size: NA
D: NA
DNA: TGCGCCAGCACATCGAATCGGGTTGCCCAAACCCCCTTGGAGATCGCTTTCTTT
CDR3: CASTSNRVAQTPLEIAFF

J: TRBJ1-4
V: TRBV6-6
size: NA
D: NA
DNA: TGTGCCAGCAGCCCCCAAAGACAAGGACAACTGTTTTTT
CDR3: CASSPQRQGQLFF

J: TRBJ2-5
V: TRBV4-1
size: NA
D: TRBD2
DNA: TGCGCCAGCAGCCAAGGGGGGGGAGAGACCCAGTACTTC
CDR3: CASSQGGGETQYF

J: TRBJ1-1
V: TRBV6-1
size: NA
D: NA
DNA: TGTGCCAGCATAGTCGGAGGCTCGAACACTGAAGCTTTCTTT
CDR3: CASIVGGSNTEAFF

J: TRBJ1-2
V: TRBV11-2
size: NA
D: NA
DNA: TGTGCCAGCAGCTTAGGGGGCGTTTATGGCTACACCTTC
CDR3: CASSLGGVYGYTF

J: TRBJ2-2
V: TRBV29-1
size: NA
D: NA
DNA: TGCAGCGTTCGTTTGACAGCGAACACCGGGGAGCTGTTTTTT
CDR3: CSVRLTANTGELFF

J: TRBJ2-1
V: TRBV6-5
size: once
D: NA
DNA: TGTGCCAGCAGGAATACAATGAGTAAGCAGTTCTTC
CDR3: CASRNTMSKQFF

J: TRBJ2-3
V: TRBV7-8
size: NA
D: NA
DNA: TGTGCCAGCAGCCCCCCTTCGGGGCGGGACGGAGGAGATACGCAGTATTTT
CDR3: CASSPPSGRDGGDTQYF

J: TRBJ1-1
V: TRBV4-2
size: few
D: NA
DNA: TGTGCCAGCAGCCAACGTAGAGTGGGGTCCAACACTGAAGCTTTCTTT
CDR3: CASSQRRVGSNTEAFF

J: TRBJ2-3
V: TRBV7-3
size: NA
D: NA
DNA: TGTGCCAGCAGCTTAACTGGAGCTAGCACAGATACGCAGTATTTT
CDR3: CASSLTGASTDTQYF

J: TRBJ2-7
V: TRBV5-1
size: NA
D: NA
DNA: TGCGCCAGCAGCTCGCGACGGTACTCCTACGAGCAGTACTTC
CDR3: CASSSRRYSYEQYF

J: TRBJ1-2
V: TRBV2
size: few
D: NA
DNA: TGTGCCAGCACCCTAGGGGGTAACTATGGCTACACCTTC
CDR3: CASTLGGNYGYTF

J: TRBJ2-3
V: TRBV5-1
size: once
D: NA
DNA: TGCGCCAGCAGCTCGACAGACAGCACAGATACGCAGTATTTT
CDR3: CASSSTDSTDTQYF

J: TRBJ1-2
V: TRBV5-5
size: NA
D: NA
DNA: TGTGCCAGCAGCGCGGGGGAAATCGCCTATGGCTACACCTTC
CDR3: CASSAGEIAYGYTF

J: TRBJ1-4
V: TRBV7-6
size: NA
D: NA
DNA: TGTGCCAGCAGGGATTGGGGGGAAGCTAATGAAAAACTGTTTTTT
CDR3: CASRDWGEANEKLFF

J: TRBJ1-2
V: TRBV15
size: NA
D: NA
DNA: TGTGCCACCAGCGGACGCCATGCGAACTATGGCTACACCTTC
CDR3: CATSGRHANYGYTF

J: TRBJ2-6
V: TRBV13
size: NA
D: NA
DNA: TGTGCCAGCAGCTTAGGCCTCGGGGGGGCCAACGTCCTGACTTTC
CDR3: CASSLGLGGANVLTF

J: TRBJ1-1
V: TRBV10-3
size: NA
D: TRBD1
DNA: TGTGCCATCGCCGACAGGGGGCGAGGGAACACTGAAGCTTTCTTT
CDR3: CAIADRGRGNTEAFF

J: TRBJ2-2
V: TRBV29-1
size: NA
D: TRBD2
DNA: TGCAGCGTTGTTACTAGCGGGGGGGCTAACGGGGAGCTGTTTTTT
CDR3: CSVVTSGGANGELFF

J: TRBJ2-3
V: TRBV21-1
size: NA
D: NA
DNA: TGTGCCAGCAGCAAACGGGAGGTCCACACGCAGTATTTT
CDR3: CASSKREVHTQYF

J: TRBJ2-3
V: TRBV6-6
size: NA
D: TRBD2
DNA: TGTGCCAGCAGCCCCGGACTAGCGGAGCCAGATACGCAGTATTTT
CDR3: CASSPGLAEPDTQYF

J: TRBJ1-1
V: TRBV30
size: NA
D: TRBD1
DNA: TGTGCCTGGAGTCAACCCTCCAGGGACAGGGGACAGGAAGCTTTCTTT
CDR3: CAWSQPSRDRGQEAFF

J: TRBJ2-5
V: TRBV7-6
size: NA
D: NA
DNA: TGTGCCAGCAGCTCTTGGCCTAGAGAGACCCAGTACTTC
CDR3: CASSSWPRETQYF

J: TRBJ2-3
V: TRBV18
size: NA
D: NA
DNA: TGTGCCAGCTCACCACCGGGAGGAACAGATACGCAGTATTTT
CDR3: CASSPPGGTDTQYF

J: TRBJ1-2
V: TRBV6-1
size: NA
D: NA
DNA: TGTGCCAGCAGTGTCAGTGAGTCGAATGGCTACACCTTC
CDR3: CASSVSESNGYTF

J: TRBJ1-5
V: TRBV27
size: NA
D: TRBD1
DNA: TGTGCCAGCAGTCGCCCGGACAGGGGGCAATGGCATTTT
CDR3: CASSRPDRGQWHF

J: TRBJ1-2
V: TRBV5-8
size: NA
D: NA
DNA: TGTGCCAGCAGCCGCGGACAACATAACTATGGCTACACCTTC
CDR3: CASSRGQHNYGYTF

J: TRBJ1-5
V: TRBV6-6
size: NA
D: NA
DNA: TGTGCCAGCACTGCGACGGTCAATCAGCCCCAGCATTTT
CDR3: CASTATVNQPQHF

J: TRBJ1-1
V: TRBV4-1
size: NA
D: NA
DNA: TGCGCCAGCAGTGGGGTGGAAAGTCTGGCTGAAGCTTTCTTT
CDR3: CASSGVESLAEAFF

J: TRBJ2-2
V: TRBV27
size: NA
D: NA
DNA: TGTGCCAGCAGAACTATGAGTTGGGGGACAAAGAACACCGGGGAGCTGTTTTTT
CDR3: CASRTMSWGTKNTGELFF

J: TRBJ1-2
V: TRBV5-1
size: NA
D: NA
DNA: TGCGCCAGCAGCTTGAACAGCCTGTTTGGCTACACCTTC
CDR3: CASSLNSLFGYTF